This T cell receptor beta chain derives from a study of T-cell reconstitution after alpha-beta-depleted transplantation in children. There are a few counts of this clonotype. This CDR3 spans 13 amino acids. The V gene lost 3 bases and the J gene lost 9 bases, with 12 bases spanning the gap. Germline V gene lookup returns CDR1 KGHSH and CDR2 LQKENI. Unique molecular identifiers were incorporated during preparation of the TCRbeta library. TCRdb independently ran MiXCR on the PCR reads; one entry per CDR3 protein. The sample lists a few hundred thousand distinct CDR3 sequences; roughly 11% were seen once.

Specimen: PBMCs from the stem cell graft donor, collected from the stem cell graft. The TCR was taken from a human donor who donated a stem cell graft to a child with acute myeloid leukemia. This chain uses TRBV18 with TRBJ2-4, with D hard to call. CDR3 DNA sequence: TGTGCCAGCTCACCGGGTGATAGTTCCATTCAGTACTTC. Encoded protein: CASSPGDSSIQYF.